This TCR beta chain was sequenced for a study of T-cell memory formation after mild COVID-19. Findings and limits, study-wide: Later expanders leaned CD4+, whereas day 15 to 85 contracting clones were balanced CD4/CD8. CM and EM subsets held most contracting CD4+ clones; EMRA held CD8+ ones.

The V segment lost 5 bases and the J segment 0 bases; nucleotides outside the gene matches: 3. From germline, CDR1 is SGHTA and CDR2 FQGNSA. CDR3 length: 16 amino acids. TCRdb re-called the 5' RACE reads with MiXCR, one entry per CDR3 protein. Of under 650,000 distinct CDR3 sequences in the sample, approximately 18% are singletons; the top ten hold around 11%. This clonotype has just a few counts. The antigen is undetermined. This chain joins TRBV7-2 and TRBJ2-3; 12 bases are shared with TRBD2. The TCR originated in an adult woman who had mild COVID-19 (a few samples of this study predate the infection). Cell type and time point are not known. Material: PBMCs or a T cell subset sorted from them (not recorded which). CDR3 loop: CASSMGTSGSTDTQYF. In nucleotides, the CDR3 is TGTGCCAGCAGCATGGGGACTAGCGGGAGCACAGATACGCAGTATTTT.